The table lists the clone carrying this T cell receptor beta chain with a few counts. Its antigen is not identified. The sample is drawn from a study of T cell repertoires in cytomegalovirus infection. About the study: Newly reported HLA-C-restricted and thoroughly characterized HLA-B-restricted CMV epitopes were employed. Public TCR beta signatures provided an indication of both CMV infection and a matching HLA type. General observations from the study: The ex vivo response was dominated by HLA-C-restricted CMV-specific TCR beta clonotypes. Individuals carrying CMV plus the relevant HLA were identified by cumulative frequency of public TCR beta families.

Trimming at V came to 8 bases and at J to 5 bases, leaving 14 bases not matched to a gene. The CDR3 sequence is 15 residues long. Looked up from germline, CDR1 is SNHLY and CDR2 is FYNNEI. One entry per CDR3 protein, called by TCRdb with MiXCR from the reads. In the table there are about 180,000 distinct CDR3 sequences, about 20% of which are singletons. The clonotype originates from a human donor in good health (CMV status not recorded). Some clones in this sample may be carry-over from other donors' samples. The V call is TRBV2, the J call TRBJ1-1, with 7 bases that match TRBD1. This specimen consisted of CD8+ T cells from cultured PBMCs, obtained from culture after CMV antigen stimulation. CDR3 coding DNA: TGTGCCAGCTTGAAACAAGGGGGCGTCAGGACTGAAGCTTTCTTT. As protein: CASLKQGGVRTEAFF. The full variable domain, with the rest looked up from reference TRBV2 and TRBJ1-1, is EPEVTQTPSHQVTQMGQEVILRCVPISNHLYFYWYRQILGQKVEFLVSFYNNEISEKSEIFDDQFSVERPDGSNFTLKIRSTKLEDSAMYFCASLKQGGVRTEAFFGQGTRLTVV.